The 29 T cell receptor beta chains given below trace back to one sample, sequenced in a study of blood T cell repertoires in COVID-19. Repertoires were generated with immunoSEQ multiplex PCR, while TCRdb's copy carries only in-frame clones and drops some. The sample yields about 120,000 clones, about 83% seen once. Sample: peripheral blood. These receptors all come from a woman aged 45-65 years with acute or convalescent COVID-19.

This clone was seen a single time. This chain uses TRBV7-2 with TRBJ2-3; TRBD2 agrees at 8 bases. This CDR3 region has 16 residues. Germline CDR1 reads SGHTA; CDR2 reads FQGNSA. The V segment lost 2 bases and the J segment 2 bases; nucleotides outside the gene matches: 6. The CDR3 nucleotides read TGTGCCAGCAGCTTACAAGGGCGGGGGGCCACAGATACGCAGTATTTT. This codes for CASSLQGRGATDTQYF.

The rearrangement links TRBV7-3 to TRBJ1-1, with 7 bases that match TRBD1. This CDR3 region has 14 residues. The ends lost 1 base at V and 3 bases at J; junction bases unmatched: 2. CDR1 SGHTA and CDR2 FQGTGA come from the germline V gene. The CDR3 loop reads CASSLRGTDTEAFF. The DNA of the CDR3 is TGTGCCAGCAGCTTAAGAGGGACAGACACTGAAGCTTTCTTT.

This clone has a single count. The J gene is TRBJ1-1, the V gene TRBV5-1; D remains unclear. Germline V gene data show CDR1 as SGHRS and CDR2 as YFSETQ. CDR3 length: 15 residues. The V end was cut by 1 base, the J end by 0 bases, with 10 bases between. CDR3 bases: TGCGCCAGCAGCTTGATGCACACCATGAACACTGAAGCTTTCTTT. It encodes CASSLMHTMNTEAFF.

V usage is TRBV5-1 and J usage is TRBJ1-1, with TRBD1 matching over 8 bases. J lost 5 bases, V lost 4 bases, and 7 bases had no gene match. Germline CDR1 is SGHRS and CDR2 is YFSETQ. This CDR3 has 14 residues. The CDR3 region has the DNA TGCGCCAGCAGCGTACAGGGGGGAGGAACTGAAGCTTTCTTT. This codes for CASSVQGGGTEAFF.

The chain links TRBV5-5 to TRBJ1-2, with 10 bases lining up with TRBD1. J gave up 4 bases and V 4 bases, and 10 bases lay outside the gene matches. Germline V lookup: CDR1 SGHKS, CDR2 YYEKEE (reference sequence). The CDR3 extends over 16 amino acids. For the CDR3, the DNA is TGTGCCAGCAGCCCCCGACAGGGGGCGCTGGGCTATGGCTACACCTTC. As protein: CASSPRQGALGYGYTF.

The CDR3 here is CASSLDGNLIYEQYF. CDR3 coding DNA: TGTGCCAGCAGCTTAGACGGGAACCTTATCTACGAGCAGTACTTC. The genes are TRBV7-2 and TRBJ2-7; D perhaps matches TRBD2 (5 bases). The ends were cut back, 1 base at V and 3 bases at J, with 13 bases in the middle. There are 15 residues in the CDR3. CDR1 and CDR2 from the germline V gene are SGHTA and FQGNSA.

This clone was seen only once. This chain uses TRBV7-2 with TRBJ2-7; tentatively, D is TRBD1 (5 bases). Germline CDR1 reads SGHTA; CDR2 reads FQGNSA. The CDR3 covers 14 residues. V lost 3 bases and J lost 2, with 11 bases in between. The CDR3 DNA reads TGTGCCAGCAGCTTTGGGGCCCTTGCCTACGAGCAGTACTTC. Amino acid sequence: CASSFGALAYEQYF.

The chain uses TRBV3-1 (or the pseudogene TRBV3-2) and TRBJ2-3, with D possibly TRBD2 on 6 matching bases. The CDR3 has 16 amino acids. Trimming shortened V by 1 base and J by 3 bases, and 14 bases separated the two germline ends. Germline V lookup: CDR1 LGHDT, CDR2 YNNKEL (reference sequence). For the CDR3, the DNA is TGTGCCAGCAGCCAAGTACCCCGCGGGGTGACAGATACGCAGTATTTT. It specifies CASSQVPRGVTDTQYF.

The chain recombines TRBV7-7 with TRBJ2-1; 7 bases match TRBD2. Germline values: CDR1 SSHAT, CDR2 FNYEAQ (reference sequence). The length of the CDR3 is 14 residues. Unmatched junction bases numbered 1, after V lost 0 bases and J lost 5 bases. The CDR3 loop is CASSLAGGHNEQFF. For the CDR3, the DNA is TGTGCCAGCAGCTTAGCGGGAGGGCACAATGAGCAGTTCTTC.

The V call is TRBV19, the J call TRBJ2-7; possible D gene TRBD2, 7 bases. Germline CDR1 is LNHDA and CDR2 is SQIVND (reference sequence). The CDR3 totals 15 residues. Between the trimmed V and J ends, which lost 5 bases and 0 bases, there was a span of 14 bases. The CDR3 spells CASSSAGASSYEQYF. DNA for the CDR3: TGTGCCAGTAGTTCCGCGGGGGCCAGCTCCTACGAGCAGTACTTC.

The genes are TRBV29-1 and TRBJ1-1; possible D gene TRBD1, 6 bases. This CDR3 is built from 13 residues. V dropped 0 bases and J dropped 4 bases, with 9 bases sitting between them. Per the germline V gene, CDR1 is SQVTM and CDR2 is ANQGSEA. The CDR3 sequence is CSVEERGSTEAFF. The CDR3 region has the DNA TGCAGCGTTGAAGAGAGGGGGAGCACTGAAGCTTTCTTT.

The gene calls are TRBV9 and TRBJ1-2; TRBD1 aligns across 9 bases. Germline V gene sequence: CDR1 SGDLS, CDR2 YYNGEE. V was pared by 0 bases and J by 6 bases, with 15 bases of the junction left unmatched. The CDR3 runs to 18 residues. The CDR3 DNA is TGTGCCAGCAGCGTAGCTATAGGACAGGGGTCCCCGGCGCATGGCTACACCTTC. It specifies CASSVAIGQGSPAHGYTF. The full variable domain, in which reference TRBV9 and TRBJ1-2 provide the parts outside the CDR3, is DSGVTQTPKHLITATGQRVTLRCSPRSGDLSVYWYQQSLDQGLQFLIQYYNGEERAKGNILERFSAQQFPDLHSELNLSSLELGDSALYFCASSVAIGQGSPAHGYTFGSGTRLTVV.

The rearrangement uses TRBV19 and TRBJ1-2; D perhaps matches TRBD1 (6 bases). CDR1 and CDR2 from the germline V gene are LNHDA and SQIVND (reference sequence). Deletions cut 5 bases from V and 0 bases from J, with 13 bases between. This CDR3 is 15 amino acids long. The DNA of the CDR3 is TGTGCCAGTAGTGGCCGGGACATCTCTAACTATGGCTACACCTTC. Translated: CASSGRDISNYGYTF. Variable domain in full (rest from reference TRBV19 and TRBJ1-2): DGGITQSPKYLFRKEGQNVTLSCEQNLNHDAMYWYRQDPGQGLRLIYYSQIVNDFQKGDIAEGYSVSREKKESFPLTVTSAQKNPTAFYLCASSGRDISNYGYTFGSGTRLTVV.

The CDR3 is CAWSVRKSRDTQYF. As DNA, the CDR3 is TGTGCCTGGAGTGTACGGAAAAGCAGGGATACGCAGTATTTT. The J gene is TRBJ2-3, the V gene TRBV30; D call uncertain. V lost 0 bases, J lost 6 bases, and 13 bases lay in between. There are 14 residues in the CDR3. CDR1 GTSNPN and CDR2 SVGIG come from the germline V gene (reference sequence).

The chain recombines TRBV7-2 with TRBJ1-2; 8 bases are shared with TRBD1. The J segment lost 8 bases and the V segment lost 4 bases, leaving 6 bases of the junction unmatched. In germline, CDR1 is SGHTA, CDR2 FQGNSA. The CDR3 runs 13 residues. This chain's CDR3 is CASSYDRGYGYTF. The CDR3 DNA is TGTGCCAGCAGCTACGACAGGGGTTACGGCTACACCTTC.

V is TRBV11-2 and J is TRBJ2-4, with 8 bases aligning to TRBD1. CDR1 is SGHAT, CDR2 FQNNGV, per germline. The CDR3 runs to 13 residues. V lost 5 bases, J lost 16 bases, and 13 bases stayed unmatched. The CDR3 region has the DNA TGTGCCAGCAGCCTAAACACCGGGACAGGATTATACTTC. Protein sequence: CASSLNTGTGLYF.

Written as DNA, the CDR3 is TGTGCCACCAGCGGAGGGACTCGCAAACCTACAGATACGCAGTATTTT. Translated: CATSGGTRKPTDTQYF. The chain carries TRBV15 and TRBJ2-3; D is possibly TRBD2 (6 bases). CDR3 length: 16 amino acids. Per the germline V gene, CDR1 is LNHNV and CDR2 is YYDKDF (reference sequence). V lost 5 bases and J lost 3, with 18 bases in between.

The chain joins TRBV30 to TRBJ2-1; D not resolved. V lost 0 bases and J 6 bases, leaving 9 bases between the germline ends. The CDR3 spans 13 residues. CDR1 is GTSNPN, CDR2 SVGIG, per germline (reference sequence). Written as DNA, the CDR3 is TGTGCCTGGAGTGTACGACGGAGCAATGAGCAGTTCTTC. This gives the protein CAWSVRRSNEQFF.

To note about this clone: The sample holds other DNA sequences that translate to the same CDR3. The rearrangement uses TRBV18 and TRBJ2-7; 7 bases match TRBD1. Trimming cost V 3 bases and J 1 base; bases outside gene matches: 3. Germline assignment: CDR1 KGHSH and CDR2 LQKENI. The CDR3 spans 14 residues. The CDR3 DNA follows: TGTGCCAGCTCACCCGGGACAGCTTCCTACGAGCAGTACTTC. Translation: CASSPGTASYEQYF.

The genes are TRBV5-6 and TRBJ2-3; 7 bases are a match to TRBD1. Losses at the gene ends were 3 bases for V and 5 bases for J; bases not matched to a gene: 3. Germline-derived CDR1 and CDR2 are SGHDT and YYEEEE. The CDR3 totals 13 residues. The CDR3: CASSSTGEDTQYF. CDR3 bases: TGTGCCAGCAGCTCTACAGGGGAAGATACGCAGTATTTT.

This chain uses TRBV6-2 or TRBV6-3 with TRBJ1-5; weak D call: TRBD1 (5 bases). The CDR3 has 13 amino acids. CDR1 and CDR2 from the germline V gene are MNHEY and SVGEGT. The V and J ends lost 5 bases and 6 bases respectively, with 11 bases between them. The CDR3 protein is CASSPRGGQPQHF. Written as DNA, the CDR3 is TGTGCCAGCAGTCCCCGGGGGGGTCAGCCCCAGCATTTT.

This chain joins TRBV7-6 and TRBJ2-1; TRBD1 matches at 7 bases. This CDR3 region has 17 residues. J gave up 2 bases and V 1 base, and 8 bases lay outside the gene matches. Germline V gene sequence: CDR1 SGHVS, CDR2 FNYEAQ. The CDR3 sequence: CASSLVGKGATYNEQFF. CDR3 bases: TGTGCCAGCAGCTTAGTAGGGAAGGGGGCTACCTACAATGAGCAGTTCTTC.

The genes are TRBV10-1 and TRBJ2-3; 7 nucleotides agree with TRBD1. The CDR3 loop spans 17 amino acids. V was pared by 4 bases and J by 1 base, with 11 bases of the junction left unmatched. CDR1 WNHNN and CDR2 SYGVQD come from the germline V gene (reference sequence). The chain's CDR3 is CASSGESGTAGTDTQYF. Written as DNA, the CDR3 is TGCGCCAGCAGTGGAGAATCCGGGACAGCGGGCACAGATACGCAGTATTTT.

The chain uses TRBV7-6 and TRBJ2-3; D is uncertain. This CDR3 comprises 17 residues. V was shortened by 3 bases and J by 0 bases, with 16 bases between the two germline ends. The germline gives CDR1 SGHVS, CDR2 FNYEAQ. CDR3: CASSFSNRVTSTDTQYF. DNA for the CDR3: TGTGCCAGCAGCTTTTCTAACCGAGTCACTAGCACAGATACGCAGTATTTT. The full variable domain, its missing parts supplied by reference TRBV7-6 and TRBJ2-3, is GAGVSQSPRYKVTKRGQDVALRCDPISGHVSLYWYRQALGQGPEFLTYFNYEAQQDKSGLPNDRFSAERPEGSISTLTIQRTEQRDSAMYRCASSFSNRVTSTDTQYFGPGTRLTVL.

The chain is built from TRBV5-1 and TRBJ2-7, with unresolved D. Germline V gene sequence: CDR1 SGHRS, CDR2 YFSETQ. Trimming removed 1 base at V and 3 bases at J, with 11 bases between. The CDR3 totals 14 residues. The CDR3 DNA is TGCGCCAGCAGCTTGATCCTCTCAGGCTACGAGCAGTACTTC. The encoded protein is CASSLILSGYEQYF.

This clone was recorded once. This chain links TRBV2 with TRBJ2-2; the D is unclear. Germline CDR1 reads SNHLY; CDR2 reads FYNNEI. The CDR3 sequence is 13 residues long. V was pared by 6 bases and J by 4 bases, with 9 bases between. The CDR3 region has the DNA TGTGCCAGCAGCTGGGCGACCACCGGGGAGCTGTTTTTT. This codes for CASSWATTGELFF.

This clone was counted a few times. CDR3 amino acids: CASSPGTKIREQYF. The CDR3 DNA sequence: TGTGCCAGCAGCCCCGGGACTAAGATCCGCGAGCAGTACTTC. This rearrangement joins TRBV4-2 to TRBJ2-7; TRBD2 matches at 7 bases. The trim removed 4 bases at V and 6 bases at J, leaving 9 bases unmatched. CDR3 length equals 14 residues. Germline V gene data show CDR1 as LGHNA and CDR2 as YNFKEQ.

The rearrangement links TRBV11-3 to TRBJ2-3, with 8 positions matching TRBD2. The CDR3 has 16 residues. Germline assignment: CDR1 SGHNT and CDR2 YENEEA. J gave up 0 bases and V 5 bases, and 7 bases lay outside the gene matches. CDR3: CASSVGLALSTDTQYF. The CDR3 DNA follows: TGTGCCAGCAGCGTCGGACTAGCCTTGAGCACAGATACGCAGTATTTT.

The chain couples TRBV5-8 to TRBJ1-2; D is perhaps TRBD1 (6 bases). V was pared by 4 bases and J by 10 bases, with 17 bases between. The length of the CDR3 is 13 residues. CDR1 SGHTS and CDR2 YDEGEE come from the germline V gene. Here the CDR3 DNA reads TGTGCCAGCAGCCTGCATGAACAGGGATTCTACACCTTC. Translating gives CASSLHEQGFYTF.